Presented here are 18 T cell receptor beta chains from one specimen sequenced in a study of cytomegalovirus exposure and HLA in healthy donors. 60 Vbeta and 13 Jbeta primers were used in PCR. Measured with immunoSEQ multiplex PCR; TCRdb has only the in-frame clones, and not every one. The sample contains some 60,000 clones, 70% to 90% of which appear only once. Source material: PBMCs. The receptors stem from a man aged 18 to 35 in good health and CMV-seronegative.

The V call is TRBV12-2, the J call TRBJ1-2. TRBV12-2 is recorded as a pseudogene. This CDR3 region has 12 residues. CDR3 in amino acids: CASRCTGGGYTF. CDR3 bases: TGTGCAAGTCGCTGTACCGGGGGTGGCTACACCTTC.

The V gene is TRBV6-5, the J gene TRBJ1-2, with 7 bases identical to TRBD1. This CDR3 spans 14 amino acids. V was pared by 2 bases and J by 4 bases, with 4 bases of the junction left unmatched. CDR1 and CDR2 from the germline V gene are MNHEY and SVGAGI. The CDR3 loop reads CASSYPGTVYGYTF. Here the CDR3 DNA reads TGTGCCAGCAGTTACCCCGGGACAGTCTATGGCTACACCTTC.

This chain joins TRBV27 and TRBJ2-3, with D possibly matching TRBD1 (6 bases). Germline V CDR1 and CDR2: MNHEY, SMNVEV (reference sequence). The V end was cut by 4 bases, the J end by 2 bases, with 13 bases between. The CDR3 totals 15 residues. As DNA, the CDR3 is TGTGCCAGCAGTTACAGGGCGCTGATCACAGATACGCAGTATTTT. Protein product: CASSYRALITDTQYF.

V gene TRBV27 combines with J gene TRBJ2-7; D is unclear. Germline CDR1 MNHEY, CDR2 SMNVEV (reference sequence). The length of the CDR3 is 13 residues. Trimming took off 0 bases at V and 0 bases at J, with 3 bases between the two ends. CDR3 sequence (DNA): TGTGCCAGCAGTTTATCGCGCTCCTACGAGCAGTACTTC. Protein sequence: CASSLSRSYEQYF.

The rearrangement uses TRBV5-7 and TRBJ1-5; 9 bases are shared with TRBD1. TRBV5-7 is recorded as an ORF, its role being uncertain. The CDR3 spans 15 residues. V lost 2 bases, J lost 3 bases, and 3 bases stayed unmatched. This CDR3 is CASSFRQGVNQPQHF. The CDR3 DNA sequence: TGTGCCAGCAGCTTCCGACAGGGGGTCAATCAGCCCCAGCATTTT.

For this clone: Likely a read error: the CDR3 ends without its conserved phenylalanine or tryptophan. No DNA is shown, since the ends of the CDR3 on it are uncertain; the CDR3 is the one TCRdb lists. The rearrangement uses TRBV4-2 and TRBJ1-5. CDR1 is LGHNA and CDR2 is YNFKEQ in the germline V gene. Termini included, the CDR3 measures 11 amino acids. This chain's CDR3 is CASSQDESGGL.

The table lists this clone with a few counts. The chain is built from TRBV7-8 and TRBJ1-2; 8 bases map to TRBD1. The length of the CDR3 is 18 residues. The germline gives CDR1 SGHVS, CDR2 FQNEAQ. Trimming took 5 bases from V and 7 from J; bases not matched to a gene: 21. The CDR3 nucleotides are TGTGCCAGCAGCCCCCGGCGCAGGGGGCTGGGATTAACGAGTGGCTACACCTTC. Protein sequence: CASSPRRRGLGLTSGYTF.

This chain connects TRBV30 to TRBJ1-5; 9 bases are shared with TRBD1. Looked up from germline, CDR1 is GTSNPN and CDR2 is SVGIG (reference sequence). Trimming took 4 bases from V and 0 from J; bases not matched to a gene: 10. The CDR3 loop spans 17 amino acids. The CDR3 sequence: CAWTRDRVSNSNQPQHF. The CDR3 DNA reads TGTGCCTGGACCCGGGACAGGGTATCAAATAGCAATCAGCCCCAGCATTTT.

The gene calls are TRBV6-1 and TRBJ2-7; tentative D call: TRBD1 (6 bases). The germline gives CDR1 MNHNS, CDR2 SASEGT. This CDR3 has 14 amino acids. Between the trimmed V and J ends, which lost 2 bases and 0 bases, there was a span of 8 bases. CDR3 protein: CASSEQGSSYEQYF. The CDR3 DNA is TGTGCCAGCAGTGAACAGGGGAGCTCCTACGAGCAGTACTTC.

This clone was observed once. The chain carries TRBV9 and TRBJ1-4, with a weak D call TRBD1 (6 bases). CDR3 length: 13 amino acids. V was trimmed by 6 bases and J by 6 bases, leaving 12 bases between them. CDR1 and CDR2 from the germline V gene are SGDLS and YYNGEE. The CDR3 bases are TGTGCCAGCACCACAGGGAAAGATGAAAAACTGTTTTTT. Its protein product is CASTTGKDEKLFF.

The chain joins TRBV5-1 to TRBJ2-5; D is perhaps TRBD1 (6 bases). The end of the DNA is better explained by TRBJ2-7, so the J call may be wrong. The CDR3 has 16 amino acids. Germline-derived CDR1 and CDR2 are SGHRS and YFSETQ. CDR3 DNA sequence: TGCGCCAGCAGCTTGCACTCACAGGGCGCCTCCTACGAGCAGTACTTC. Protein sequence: CASSLHSQGASYEQYF.

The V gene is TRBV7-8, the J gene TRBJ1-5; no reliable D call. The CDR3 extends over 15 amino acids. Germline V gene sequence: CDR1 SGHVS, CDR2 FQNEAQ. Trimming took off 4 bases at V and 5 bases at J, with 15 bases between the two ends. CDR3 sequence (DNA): TGTGCCAGCAGCTCAGCCGGGATAGGGCATCAGCCCCAGCATTTT. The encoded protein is CASSSAGIGHQPQHF.

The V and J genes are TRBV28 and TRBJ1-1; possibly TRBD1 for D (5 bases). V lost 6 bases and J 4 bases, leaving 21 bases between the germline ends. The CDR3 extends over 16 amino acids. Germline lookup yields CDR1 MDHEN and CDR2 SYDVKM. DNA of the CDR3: TGTGCCAGCAGAACGGGAGGGGTAGGGGTTGGCACTGAAGCTTTCTTT. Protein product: CASRTGGVGVGTEAFF.

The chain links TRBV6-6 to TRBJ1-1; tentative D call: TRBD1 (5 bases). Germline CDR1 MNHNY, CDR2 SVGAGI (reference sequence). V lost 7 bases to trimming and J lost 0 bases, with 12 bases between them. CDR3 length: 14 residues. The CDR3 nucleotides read TGTGCCAGCACTCCTACAGGCCTGAACACTGAAGCTTTCTTT. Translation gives CASTPTGLNTEAFF.

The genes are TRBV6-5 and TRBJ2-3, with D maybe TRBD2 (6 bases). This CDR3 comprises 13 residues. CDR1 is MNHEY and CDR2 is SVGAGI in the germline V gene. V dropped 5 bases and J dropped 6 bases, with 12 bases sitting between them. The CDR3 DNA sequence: TGTGCCAGCAGTGGATTCGGGACTGATACGCAGTATTTT. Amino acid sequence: CASSGFGTDTQYF.

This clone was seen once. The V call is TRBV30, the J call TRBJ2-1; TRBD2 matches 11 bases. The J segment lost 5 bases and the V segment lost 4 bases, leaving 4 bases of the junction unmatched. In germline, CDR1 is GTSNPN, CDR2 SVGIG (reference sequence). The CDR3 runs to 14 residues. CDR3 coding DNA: TGTGCCTGGACTAGCGGGGGGTCCCACAATGAGCAGTTCTTC. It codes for CAWTSGGSHNEQFF.

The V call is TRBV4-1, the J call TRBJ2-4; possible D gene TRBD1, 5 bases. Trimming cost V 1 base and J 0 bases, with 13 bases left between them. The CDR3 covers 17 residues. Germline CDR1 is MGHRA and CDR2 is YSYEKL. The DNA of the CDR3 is TGCGCCAGCAGCCAAGGTGATCCAGGGATAGCCAAAAACATTCAGTACTTC. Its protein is CASSQGDPGIAKNIQYF.

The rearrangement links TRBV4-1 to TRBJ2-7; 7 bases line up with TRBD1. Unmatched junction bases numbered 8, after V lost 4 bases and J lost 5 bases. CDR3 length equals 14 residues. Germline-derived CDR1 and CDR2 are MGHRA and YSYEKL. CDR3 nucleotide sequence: TGCGCCAGCAGCCCCCCACCAGGGACAGACGAGCAGTACTTC. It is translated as CASSPPPGTDEQYF.